This TCR beta chain was sequenced during a study of Tregs in tolerant kidney transplant recipients. This CDR3 spans 16 amino acids. V was clipped by 3 bases and J by 7 bases; unmatched bases: 10. Germline assignment: CDR1 SGHKS and CDR2 YYEKEE (reference sequence). The protocol was immunoSEQ multiplex PCR, while the TCRdb copy is restricted to in-frame clones and leaves out a portion. The table lists approximately 15,000 clones, about 82% of them singletons. This clone appeared a few times. Its specificity is not known. Study-level points and caveats: The small number of patients limits these findings pending further validation.

The rearrangement links TRBV5-5 to TRBJ2-2; TRBD2 matches 9 bases. Sample: Tregs from blood, taken before the transplant. The source is a human donor who received a combined kidney and bone marrow transplant. This chain's CDR3 is CASSSPRGGAIGELFF. In DNA, the CDR3 is TGTGCCAGCAGCTCCCCCCGCGGGGGGGCCATCGGGGAGCTGTTTTTT.